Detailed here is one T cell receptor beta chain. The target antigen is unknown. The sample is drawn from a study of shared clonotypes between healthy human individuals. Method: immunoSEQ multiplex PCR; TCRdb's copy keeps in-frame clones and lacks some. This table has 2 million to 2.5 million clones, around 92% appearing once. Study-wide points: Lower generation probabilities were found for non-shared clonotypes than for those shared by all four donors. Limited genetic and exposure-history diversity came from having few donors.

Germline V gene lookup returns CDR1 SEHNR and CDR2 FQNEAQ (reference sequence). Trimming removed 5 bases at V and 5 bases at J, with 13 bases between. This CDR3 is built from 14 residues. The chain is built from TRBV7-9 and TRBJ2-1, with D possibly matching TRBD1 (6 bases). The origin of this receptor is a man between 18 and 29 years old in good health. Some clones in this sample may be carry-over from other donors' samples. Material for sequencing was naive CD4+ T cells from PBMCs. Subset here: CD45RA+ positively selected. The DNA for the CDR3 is TGTGCCAGCAGCCCGCCCCGACAGGACAATGAGCAGTTCTTC. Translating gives CASSPPRQDNEQFF.